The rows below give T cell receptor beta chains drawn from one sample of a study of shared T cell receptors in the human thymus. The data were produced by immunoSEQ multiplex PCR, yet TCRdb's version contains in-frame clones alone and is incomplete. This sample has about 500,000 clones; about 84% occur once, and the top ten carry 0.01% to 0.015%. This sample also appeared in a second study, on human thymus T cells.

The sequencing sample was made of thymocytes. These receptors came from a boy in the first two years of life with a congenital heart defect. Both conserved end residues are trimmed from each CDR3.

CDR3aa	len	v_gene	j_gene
ASSYASGRHYEQY	13	TRBV28	TRBJ2-7
ASRSAHENQETQY	13	TRBV6-5	TRBJ2-5
ASSLFLEQF	9	TRBV7-9	TRBJ2-1
ASSQDGTSGSRGV	13	TRBV4-1	TRBJ2-1
ASSTQGWRTEAF	12	TRBV5-6	TRBJ1-1
ASRADRGRNQPQH	13	TRBV6-1	TRBJ1-5
ASSSATSGSRYEQY	14	TRBV28	TRBJ2-7
ASSARDTCLSGANVLT	16	TRBV5-6	TRBJ2-6
ASSQDQGTHSNQPQH	15	TRBV4-2	TRBJ1-5
ASSLAWASGRGYEQY	15	TRBV7-9	TRBJ2-7
ASSQRQGERYGYT	13	TRBV4-2	TRBJ1-2
SVGTLLGEKLF	11	TRBV29-1	TRBJ1-4
ASSLPPGHKADTQY	14	TRBV7-9	TRBJ2-3
ATLVDRERNQPQH	13	TRBV10-3	TRBJ1-5
ASSLASGRRSSYEQY	15	TRBV7-9	TRBJ2-7
ASSAWDWEGDTQY	13	TRBV5-1	TRBJ2-3
ASSPAVQDTQY	11	TRBV14	TRBJ2-3
ASSFGTSALPYEQY	14	TRBV11-2	TRBJ2-7
ASSPIPGTVTEQY	13	TRBV6-5	TRBJ2-7
ASRGLAGAYGANVLT	15	TRBV19	TRBJ2-6
ASSLAGTDVSGNTIY	15	TRBV7-2	TRBJ1-3
ASSQAAPTSGRDSGELF	17	TRBV4-2	TRBJ2-2
ASSLAAGQGSSGANVLT	17	TRBV7-9	TRBJ2-6
ASSLGQGVTEAF	12	TRBV7-9	TRBJ1-1
ASSFIVRGLAKNIQY	15	TRBV28	TRBJ2-4
AISEWGTGFLPQTPYEQY	18	TRBV10-3	TRBJ2-7